This paragraph reports one TCR beta chain. What it recognizes is unknown. The entry originates in a study of response to subunit inactivated influenza vaccine. General observations from the study: New T cells are recruited in small numbers by each seasonal influenza vaccination, according to the authors' suggestion.

A single record per CDR3 protein comes from TCRdb applying MiXCR to the RT-PCR reads. The data contain hundreds of thousands of distinct CDR3 sequences, 7.5% to 8.5% of them singletons. The J segment lost 8 bases and the V segment lost 7 bases, leaving 8 bases of the junction unmatched. The CDR3 loop spans 13 amino acids. The source of this sequence is a man in his fifties or sixties who received an inactivated influenza vaccine. The rearrangement links TRBV12-3 or TRBV12-4 to TRBJ1-2, with 9 bases aligning to TRBD1. Sequencing used PBMCs from blood, obtained less than 30 months after vaccination. As DNA, the CDR3 is TGTGCCAGCAATCCGGGACAGGGAGGAGGCTACACCTTC. The encoded protein is CASNPGQGGGYTF.